This TCR beta chain was captured in a study of CD8+CD57+ T cells in acquired aplastic anemia. Study-wide results and caveats: The CD8+ Simpson's diversity of patients and controls was not significantly different.

The ends lost 11 bases at V and 5 bases at J; junction bases unmatched: 12. CDR1 is MRHNA, CDR2 SNTAGT, per germline. The CDR3 is made up of 14 amino acids. Patients chosen for sequencing had CD8+CD57+ cells that had expanded, as shown by flow cytometry. The diagnosis in all patients was severe acquired aplastic anemia. The table lists this clonotype with a few counts. The antigen is unknown. Researchers used genomic DNA as the template to profile TCR beta VDJ and CDR3. From the reads, TCRdb called clonotypes with MiXCR, one entry per CDR3 protein. Of about 250,000 distinct CDR3 sequences listed, around 46% are singletons.

The chain joins TRBV6-4 to TRBJ2-3, with 8 bases lining up with TRBD2. This clonotype was obtained from a human donor with aplastic anemia. Sequencing input: sorted CD4+, CD8+, or CD8+CD57+ T cells (not recorded which) from PBMCs. The CDR3 region has the DNA TGTGCCTGGACTTCGACGGGGGGGAAAGATACGCAGTATTTT. It is translated as CAWTSTGGKDTQYF.